This T cell receptor beta chain derives from a study of cytomegalovirus exposure and HLA in healthy donors. This PCR relied on a set of 60 Vbeta primers and 13 Jbeta primers. Generated by immunoSEQ multiplex PCR, the TCRdb table keeps only in-frame clones and is missing some. The sample includes approximately 160,000 clones, 65% to 70% seen only once; the top ten take around 4.5%. The CDR3 is made up of 15 amino acids. In germline, CDR1 is SGHRS, CDR2 YFSETQ. The J segment lost 9 bases and the V segment lost 1 base, leaving 10 bases of the junction unmatched. The sample consisted of PBMCs. The V and J genes are TRBV5-1 and TRBJ2-1, with TRBD2 identical over 7 bases. The source is a woman between 18 and 30 years old in good health and CMV-seropositive. This CDR3 is CASSLTAGAPGEQFF. The CDR3 bases are TGCGCCAGCAGCTTGACCGCGGGAGCACCGGGTGAGCAGTTCTTC.